This is a list of T cell receptor beta chains from one sample in a study of blood T cell repertoires in COVID-19. TCRdb's table, derived via immunoSEQ multiplex PCR, lists solely in-frame clones and lacks some. The sample records around 300,000 clones, roughly 86% being singletons. Sequencing was performed on PBMCs or T cells enriched from blood (not recorded which). The source is a woman aged 55-69 years who had recovered from COVID-19. Both conserved end residues are part of each CDR3. D genes are given only for firm matches. Clone size appears in some rows only: once, few, many, or a class for an expanded clone.

NA	14	TRBV6-5	NA	TRBJ2-2	TGTGCCAGCTGGGGGGGCGTTTATGCCGGGGAGCTGTTTTTT	CASWGGVYAGELFF
NA	12	TRBV19	NA	TRBJ2-6	TGTGCCAGTAGGGGGGCAGCAAACGTCCTGACTTTC	CASRGAANVLTF
TRBD2	14	TRBV5-6	NA	TRBJ2-1	TGTGCCAGCAGGACTAGCGGGGCGTACAATGAGCAGTTCTTC	CASRTSGAYNEQFF
NA	15	TRBV5-1	NA	TRBJ2-2	TGCGCCAGCAGCTTGGCCCAGGGGAACACCGGGGAGCTGTTTTTT	CASSLAQGNTGELFF
NA	16	TRBV6-4	once	TRBJ2-3	TGTGCCAGCAGCCCGACTGGCGGATCACACACAGATACGCAGTATTTT	CASSPTGGSHTDTQYF
NA	15	TRBV3-1/TRBV3-2	NA	TRBJ2-6	TGTGCCAGCAGCCCCCGCGGCTCTGGGGCCAACGTCCTGACTTTC	CASSPRGSGANVLTF
TRBD1	13	TRBV12-3/TRBV12-4	NA	TRBJ2-5	TGTGCCAGCAGTCAGGGGGCGAAAGAGACCCAGTACTTC	CASSQGAKETQYF
TRBD1	15	TRBV5-1	NA	TRBJ2-7	TGCGCCAGCAGCGTACCGCAGGGGGCGGGCTACGAGCAGTACTTC	CASSVPQGAGYEQYF
NA	12	TRBV2	NA	TRBJ1-6	TGTGCCAGCAGTGATTATCATTCACCCCTCCACTTT	CASSDYHSPLHF
TRBD1	16	TRBV5-6	NA	TRBJ2-2	TGTGCCAGCAGCTATCGGACAGGGGGTATGACCGGGGAGCTGTTTTTT	CASSYRTGGMTGELFF
TRBD1	14	TRBV3-1/TRBV3-2	NA	TRBJ2-7	TGTGCCAGCAGCTTCGGACAGGGGGACTACGAGCAGTACTTC	CASSFGQGDYEQYF
NA	13	TRBV28	NA	TRBJ1-2	TGTGCCAGCACCGCCCGGAGACTTGGTGGCTACACCTTC	CASTARRLGGYTF
NA	14	TRBV19	NA	TRBJ2-5	TGTGCCAGTAGGACCACAGCCACCCAAGAGACCCAGTACTTC	CASRTTATQETQYF
NA	13	TRBV3-1/TRBV3-2	NA	TRBJ2-7	TGTGCCAGCAGCATTCATCGGGACTACGAGCAGTACTTC	CASSIHRDYEQYF
NA	12	TRBV30	NA	TRBJ1-2	TGTGCCTGGAGTGATGGTTGGCTTGGCTACACCTTC	CAWSDGWLGYTF
TRBD2	15	TRBV20-1	NA	TRBJ2-3	TGCAGTGCTAGTTCGTCTAGCGGGGGGACAGATACGCAGTATTTT	CSASSSSGGTDTQYF
TRBD2	15	TRBV19	NA	TRBJ2-1	TGTGCCAGTAGTTTTAGCGGGAGGGGCCACAATGAGCAGTTCTTC	CASSFSGRGHNEQFF
TRBD1	15	TRBV10-3	NA	TRBJ1-6	TGTGCCATCAGCCCCCAGACAGGGAACAATTCACCCCTCCACTTT	CAISPQTGNNSPLHF
TRBD2	14	TRBV5-1	NA	TRBJ2-1	TGCGCCAGCAGCTTGGTAGCGGGGTCGGAAGAGCAGTTCTTC	CASSLVAGSEEQFF
NA	11	TRBV28	NA	TRBJ2-1	TGTGCCAGCAGTCCCAGGGGCTGGCAGTTCTTC	CASSPRGWQFF
NA	13	TRBV30	NA	TRBJ1-4	TGTGCCTCGAATCGTCGGGGTTACGAAAAACTGTTTTTT	CASNRRGYEKLFF
NA	13	TRBV30	once	TRBJ1-1	TGTGCCCTGGCCTCTTCGACAGGTAGCCGAGCTTTCTTT	CALASSTGSRAFF
NA	14	TRBV30	NA	TRBJ2-2	TGTGCCTGGGGGAGCGGTGTAGGAGCCGGGGAGCTGTTTTTT	CAWGSGVGAGELFF
TRBD1	16	TRBV5-5	NA	TRBJ2-2	TGTGCCAGCAGCCCCCCGGGACAGTTCTACACCGGGGAGCTGTTTTTT	CASSPPGQFYTGELFF
TRBD1	15	TRBV6-4	NA	TRBJ1-2	TGTGCCAGCAGTGAGCAACATGGACAGGGCCATGGCTACACCTTC	CASSEQHGQGHGYTF
NA	15	TRBV18	once	TRBJ2-2	TGTGCCAGCTCGTCATCCAGTATACCCACCGGGGAGCTGTTTTTT	CASSSSSIPTGELFF
TRBD1	16	TRBV5-1	NA	TRBJ1-4	TGCGCCAGCAGCTTGGCCAGGGGGGACAGAAATGAAAAACTGTTTTTT	CASSLARGDRNEKLFF
NA	13	TRBV6-5	few	TRBJ1-1	TGTGCCAGCAGTTACGCTGGGAGGGGAGGCGCTTTCTTT	CASSYAGRGGAFF
NA	12	TRBV6-5	NA	TRBJ2-3	TGTGCCACCCGGACTCCCACAGATACGCAGTATTTT	CATRTPTDTQYF
NA	14	TRBV5-1	NA	TRBJ1-4	TGCGCCAGCAGCTACGGCGGGGTTTCTGAAAAACTGTTTTTT	CASSYGGVSEKLFF
NA	14	TRBV10-3	once	TRBJ1-6	TGTGCCATCAGGGGCCGACAATATAATTCACCCCTCCACTTT	CAIRGRQYNSPLHF
NA	13	TRBV29-1	NA	TRBJ2-3	TGCAGCGCTAAGTGGGGGGTAGCAGATACGCAGTATTTT	CSAKWGVADTQYF
NA	13	TRBV7-9	NA	TRBJ1-6	TGTGCCAGCAGCTTGGGGGAGGAATCACCCCTCCACTTT	CASSLGEESPLHF
NA	11	TRBV24-1	NA	TRBJ2-3	TGTGCCACCGAGTATACAGATACGCAGTATTTT	CATEYTDTQYF
NA	14	TRBV4-1	once	TRBJ2-1	TGCGCCAGCAGCCAAGGTGGAGGGTGGGGTGAGCAGTTCTTC	CASSQGGGWGEQFF
TRBD1	13	TRBV7-9	NA	TRBJ1-2	TGTGCCAGCAGCGGACAGGGTTGGTCTGGCTACACCTTC	CASSGQGWSGYTF
NA	16	TRBV27	NA	TRBJ2-6	TGTGCCAGCAGAGAGGAGGGTATCGCTGGGGCCAACGTCCTGACTTTC	CASREEGIAGANVLTF
TRBD2	14	TRBV18	NA	TRBJ2-5	TGTGCCAGCTCACGGGCTAGCGGCCAAGAGACCCAGTACTTC	CASSRASGQETQYF
TRBD1	16	TRBV19	NA	TRBJ1-5	TGTGCCAGTAGTATAGGATGGACAGGAAGCAATCAGCCCCAGCATTTT	CASSIGWTGSNQPQHF
NA	19	TRBV10-2	NA	TRBJ2-1	TGCGCCAGCAGTGAGTCTCTGGGGGGAGGTCCGGCTGCCTACAATGAGCAGTTCTTC	CASSESLGGGPAAYNEQFF
NA	12	TRBV7-9	NA	TRBJ1-2	TGTGCCAGCAGTAACGCGATTCGTGGCTACACCTTC	CASSNAIRGYTF
NA	13	TRBV11-3	NA	TRBJ1-1	TGTGCCAGCAGCTGGGGACAGAACACTGAAGCTTTCTTT	CASSWGQNTEAFF
NA	14	TRBV2	NA	TRBJ1-3	TGTGCCAGCAGTGAAGGCTGGGCCGGAAACACCATATATTTT	CASSEGWAGNTIYF
TRBD1	14	TRBV5-1	NA	TRBJ1-4	TGCGCCAGCAGCCCGGACAGGGTTGATGAAAAACTGTTTTTT	CASSPDRVDEKLFF
TRBD1	15	TRBV19	NA	TRBJ2-3	TGTGCCAGTAGTATAGGGGACAGGCCCGTGGATACGCAGTATTTT	CASSIGDRPVDTQYF
NA	17	TRBV11-2	NA	TRBJ1-2	TGTGCCAGCAGCTTTATTCACGGGGGGAGGATTGACTATGGCTACACCTTC	CASSFIHGGRIDYGYTF
NA	13	TRBV18	NA	TRBJ1-1	TGTGCCAGCTCAAGACTATGGGACACTGAAGCTTTCTTT	CASSRLWDTEAFF
TRBD1	12	TRBV3-1/TRBV3-2	once	TRBJ2-5	TGTGCCAGCAGTTACAGGGGGCCGACCCAGTACTTC	CASSYRGPTQYF
NA	13	TRBV5-1	NA	TRBJ2-5	TGCGCCAGCAGCTTGTTGGCCCAAGAGACCCAGTACTTC	CASSLLAQETQYF
TRBD2	18	TRBV3-1/TRBV3-2	NA	TRBJ2-1	TGTGCCAGCAGCCATCGGACTAGCGGGGGGAGCTCCTACAATGAGCAGTTCTTC	CASSHRTSGGSSYNEQFF
NA	16	TRBV5-1	NA	TRBJ2-2	TGCGCCAGCAGCTTGGAAGGGCAGGGGCCTACCGGGGAGCTGTTTTTT	CASSLEGQGPTGELFF
NA	15	TRBV5-6	NA	TRBJ1-4	TGTGCCAGCAGCGGGCTCGGGGGGAGTGCTGAAAAACTGTTTTTT	CASSGLGGSAEKLFF
NA	16	TRBV7-9	NA	TRBJ1-2	TGTGCCAGCAGCTCCGGAGAGGTGGGGGGAAGCTATGGCTACACCTTC	CASSSGEVGGSYGYTF